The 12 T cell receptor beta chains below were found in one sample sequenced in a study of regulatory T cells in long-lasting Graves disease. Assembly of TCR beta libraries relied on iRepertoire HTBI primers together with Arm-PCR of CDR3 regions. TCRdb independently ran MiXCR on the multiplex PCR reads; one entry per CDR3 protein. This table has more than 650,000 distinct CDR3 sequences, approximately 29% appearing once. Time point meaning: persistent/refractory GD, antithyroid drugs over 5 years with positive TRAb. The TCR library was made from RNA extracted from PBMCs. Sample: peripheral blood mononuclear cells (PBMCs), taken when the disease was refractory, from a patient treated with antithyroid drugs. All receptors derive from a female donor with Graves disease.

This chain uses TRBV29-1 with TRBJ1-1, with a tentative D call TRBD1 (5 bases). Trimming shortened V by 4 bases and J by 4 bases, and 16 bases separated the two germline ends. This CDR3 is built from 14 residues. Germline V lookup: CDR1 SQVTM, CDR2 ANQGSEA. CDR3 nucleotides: TGCAGCGTTGGCCGGGGGATGGGTAGCACTGAAGCTTTCTTT. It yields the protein CSVGRGMGSTEAFF. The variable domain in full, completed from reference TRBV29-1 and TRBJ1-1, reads SAVISQKPSRDICQRGTSLTIQCQVDSQVTMMFWYRQQPGQSLTLIATANQGSEATYESGFVIDKFPISRPNLTFSTLTVSNMSPEDSSIYLCSVGRGMGSTEAFFGQGTRLTVV.

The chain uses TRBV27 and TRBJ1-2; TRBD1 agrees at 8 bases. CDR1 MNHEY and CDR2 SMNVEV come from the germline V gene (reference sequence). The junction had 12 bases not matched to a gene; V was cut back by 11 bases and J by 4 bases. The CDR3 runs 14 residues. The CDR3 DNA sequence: TGTGCCTCCGGTTTCGACGACAGGGGCTATGGCTACACCTTC. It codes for CASGFDDRGYGYTF.

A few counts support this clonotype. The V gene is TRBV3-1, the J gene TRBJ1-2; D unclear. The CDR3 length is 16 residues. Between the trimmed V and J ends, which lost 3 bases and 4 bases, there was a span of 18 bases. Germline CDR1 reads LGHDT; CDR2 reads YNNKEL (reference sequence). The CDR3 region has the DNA TGTGCCAGCAGCCATTTGTCTTTGCTAAAATCCTATGGCTACACCTTC. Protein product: CASSHLSLLKSYGYTF.

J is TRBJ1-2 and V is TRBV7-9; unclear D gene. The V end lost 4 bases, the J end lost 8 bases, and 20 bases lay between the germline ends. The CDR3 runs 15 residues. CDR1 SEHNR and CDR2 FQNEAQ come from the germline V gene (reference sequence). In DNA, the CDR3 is TGTGCCAGCAGCTACGGGTTGTACCCCACCGCGGGCTACACCTTC. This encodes CASSYGLYPTAGYTF.

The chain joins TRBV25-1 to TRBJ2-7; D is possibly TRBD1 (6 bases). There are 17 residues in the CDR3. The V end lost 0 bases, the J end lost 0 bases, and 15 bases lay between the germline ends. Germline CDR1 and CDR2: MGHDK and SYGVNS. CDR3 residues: CASSEYIPGESSYEQYF. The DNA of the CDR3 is TGTGCCAGCAGTGAATATATTCCAGGGGAGAGCTCCTACGAGCAGTACTTC.

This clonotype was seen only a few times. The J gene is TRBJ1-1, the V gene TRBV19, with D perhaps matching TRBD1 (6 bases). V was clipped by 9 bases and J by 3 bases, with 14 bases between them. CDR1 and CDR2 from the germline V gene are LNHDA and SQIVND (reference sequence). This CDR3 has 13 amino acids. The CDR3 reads CASSRGLYTEAFF. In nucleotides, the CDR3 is TGTGCCAGCAGCAGGGGTTTGTACACTGAAGCTTTCTTT. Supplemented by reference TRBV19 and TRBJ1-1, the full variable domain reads DGGITQSPKYLFRKEGQNVTLSCEQNLNHDAMYWYRQDPGQGLRLIYYSQIVNDFQKGDIAEGYSVSREKKESFPLTVTSAQKNPTAFYLCASSRGLYTEAFFGQGTRLTVV.

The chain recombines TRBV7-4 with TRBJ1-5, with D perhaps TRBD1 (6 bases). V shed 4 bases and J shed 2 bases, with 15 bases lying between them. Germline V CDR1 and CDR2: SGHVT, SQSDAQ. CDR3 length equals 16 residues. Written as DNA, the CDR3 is TGTGCCAGCAGCTCTAAGGGGGGGTGTTGCAATCAGCCCCAGCATTTT. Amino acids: CASSSKGGCCNQPQHF.

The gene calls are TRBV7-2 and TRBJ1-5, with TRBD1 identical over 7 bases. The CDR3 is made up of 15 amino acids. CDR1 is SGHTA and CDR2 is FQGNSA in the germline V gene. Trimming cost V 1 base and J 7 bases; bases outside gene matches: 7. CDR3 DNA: TGTGCCAGCAGCTTAGATTACAGGGGAAGGCAGCCCCAGCATTTT. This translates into CASSLDYRGRQPQHF.

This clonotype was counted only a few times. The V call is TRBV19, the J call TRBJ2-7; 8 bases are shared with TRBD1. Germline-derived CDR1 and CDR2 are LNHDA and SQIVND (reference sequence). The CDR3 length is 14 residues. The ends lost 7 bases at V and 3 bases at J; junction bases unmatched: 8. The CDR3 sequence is CASTRTGSGYEQYF. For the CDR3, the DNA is TGTGCCAGTACCCGGACAGGGTCTGGCTACGAGCAGTACTTC.

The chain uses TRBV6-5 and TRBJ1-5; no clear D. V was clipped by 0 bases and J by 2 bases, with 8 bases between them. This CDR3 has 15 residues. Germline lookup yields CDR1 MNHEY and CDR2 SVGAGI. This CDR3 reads CASSYSWSGNQPQHF. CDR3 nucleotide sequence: TGTGCCAGCAGTTACTCTTGGTCCGGCAATCAGCCCCAGCATTTT.

CDR3 nucleotide sequence: TGTGCCAGTGGTCCATCCCACAGCAATCAGCCCCAGCATTTT. It is translated as CASGPSHSNQPQHF. The chain couples TRBV19 to TRBJ1-5; the D is unclear. The CDR3 is 14 residues long. V was pared by 8 bases and J by 1 base, with 12 bases between. Germline lookup yields CDR1 LNHDA and CDR2 SQIVND (reference sequence).

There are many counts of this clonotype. Written as DNA, the CDR3 is TGTGCCAGCAGTTTTAATGGCGGGAGGGTGGGTCAAGAGACCCAGTACTTC. Its translation: CASSFNGGRVGQETQYF. The genes are TRBV28 and TRBJ2-5; TRBD2 matches at 9 bases. This CDR3 has 17 amino acids. J lost 2 bases, V lost 3 bases, and 10 bases had no gene match. The V gene's germline CDR1 is MDHEN and CDR2 SYDVKM.